This T cell receptor beta chain was retrieved from a study of shared clonotypes between healthy human individuals. The method was immunoSEQ multiplex PCR; TCRdb's version includes in-frame clones alone and lacks a portion of them. The sample includes roughly 700,000 clones, about 90% seen only once; the top ten take more than 30%. V lost 1 base to trimming and J lost 3 bases, with 18 bases between them. From germline, CDR1 is MDHEN and CDR2 SYDVKM. This CDR3 contains 17 residues. This chain links TRBV28 with TRBJ1-2; D gene uncertain. The receptor was derived from a man in his late teens or twenties in good health. Some clones in this sample may be carry-over from other donors' samples. The specimen sequenced was memory CD8+ T cells from PBMCs. Subset reported: CD45RO+ cells pooled with CCR7-negative TemRA cells. In DNA, the CDR3 is TGTGCCAGCAGTTTATTCGACCTATTGGACCCACACTATGGCTACACCTTC. Its protein product is CASSLFDLLDPHYGYTF.